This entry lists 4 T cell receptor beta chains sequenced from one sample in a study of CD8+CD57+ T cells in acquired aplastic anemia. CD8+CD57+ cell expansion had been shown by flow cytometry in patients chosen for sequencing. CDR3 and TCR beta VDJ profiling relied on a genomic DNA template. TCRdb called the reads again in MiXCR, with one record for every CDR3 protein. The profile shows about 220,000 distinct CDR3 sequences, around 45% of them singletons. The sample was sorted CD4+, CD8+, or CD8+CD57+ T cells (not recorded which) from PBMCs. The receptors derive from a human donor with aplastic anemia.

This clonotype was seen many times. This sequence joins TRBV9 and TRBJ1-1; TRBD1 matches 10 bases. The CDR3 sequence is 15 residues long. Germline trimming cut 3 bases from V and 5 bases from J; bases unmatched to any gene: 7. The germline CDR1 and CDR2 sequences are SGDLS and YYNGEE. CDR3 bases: TGTGCCAGCAGCGGTCCGACAGGGGGCTATACTGAAGCTTTCTTT. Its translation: CASSGPTGGYTEAFF.

The CDR3 loop is CASSSTGGGNEQFF. As DNA, the CDR3 is TGTGCCAGCAGTTCGACGGGGGGCGGGAATGAGCAGTTCTTC. The rearrangement joins TRBV12-3 or TRBV12-4 to TRBJ2-1, with a tentative D call TRBD2 (7 bases). The V gene lost 4 bases and the J gene lost 7 bases, with 14 bases spanning the gap. The CDR3 is 14 residues long.

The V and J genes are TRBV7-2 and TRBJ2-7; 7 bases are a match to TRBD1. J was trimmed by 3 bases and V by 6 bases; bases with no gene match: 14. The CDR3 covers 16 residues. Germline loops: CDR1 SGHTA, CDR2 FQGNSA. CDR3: CASREQGTASYYEQYF. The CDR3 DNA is TGTGCCAGCAGAGAACAGGGGACCGCTTCTTACTACGAGCAGTACTTC.

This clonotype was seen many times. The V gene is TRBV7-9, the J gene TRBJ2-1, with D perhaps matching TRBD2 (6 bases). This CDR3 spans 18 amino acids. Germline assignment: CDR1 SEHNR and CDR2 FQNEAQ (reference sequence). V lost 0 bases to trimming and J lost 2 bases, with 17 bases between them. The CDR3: CASSLAGSGGYPYNEQFF. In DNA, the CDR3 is TGTGCCAGCAGCTTAGCGGGTTCTGGAGGGTACCCCTACAATGAGCAGTTCTTC. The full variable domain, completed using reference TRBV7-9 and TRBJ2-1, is DTGVSQNPRHKITKRGQNVTFRCDPISEHNRLYWYRQTLGQGPEFLTYFQNEAQLEKSRLLSDRFSAERPKGSFSTLEIQRTEQGDSAMYLCASSLAGSGGYPYNEQFFGPGTRLTVL.